A selection of T cell receptor beta chains follows, all from one sample in a study of post-analysis software for immune sequencing data. TCRdb reanalysed the PCR reads using MiXCR and keeps one entry per CDR3 protein. The sample includes about 170,000 distinct CDR3 sequences, roughly 31% of them seen just once. The specimen sequenced was blood. Source of these receptors: a girl aged 5-17 years with multiple sclerosis. Each CDR3 is given with its conserved first and last residue. Fields, in order: J gene, V gene, clone size, D gene, CDR3 DNA, CDR3 protein. A D gene is named only where the DNA matches it firmly. Some rows mark clone size as missing; the rest say once, few, many or name a class of expanded clone.

>TRBJ2-1|TRBV28|.|.
TGTGCCAGCACGCCGGGCGGATCCTACAATGAGCAGTTCTTC
CASTPGGSYNEQFF
>TRBJ1-1|TRBV6-1|.|TRBD1
TGTGCCAGCAGTGCCGGACAGGGGGCCGCTGAAGCTTTCTTT
CASSAGQGAAEAFF
>TRBJ2-7|TRBV20-1|many|.
TGCAGTGCTAGAGGATGGGTTCTGGGCTACGAGCAGTACTTC
CSARGWVLGYEQYF
>TRBJ2-3|TRBV29-1|.|.
TGCAGCGTTGAGGTAGGGAGCACAGATACGCAGTATTTT
CSVEVGSTDTQYF
>TRBJ2-5|TRBV19|many|.
TGTGCCAGTAGTAACAGCAGGCGTGGAGAGACCCAGTACTTC
CASSNSRRGETQYF
>TRBJ2-7|TRBV6-1|many|TRBD1
TGTGCCAGCAGCAGGGACAGGGGTGTCTACGAGCAGTACTTC
CASSRDRGVYEQYF
>TRBJ2-7|TRBV12-3/TRBV12-4|few|TRBD2
TGTGCCAGCAGCCGGGAAAGGTTAGCGGGATCGCAGTACTTC
CASSRERLAGSQYF
>TRBJ2-1|TRBV10-3|few|TRBD1
TGTGCCATCGGAGATACAGGGGGCGCGCACAATGAGCAGTTCTTC
CAIGDTGGAHNEQFF
>TRBJ2-3|TRBV6-1|few|TRBD2
TGTGCCAGCAGACCCACTAGCGGGAGTCCCTTTGTGCAGTATTTT
CASRPTSGSPFVQYF
>TRBJ2-3|TRBV11-2|.|.
TGTGCCAGCAGCCTCGAGGTCTCCACGCATACGCAGTATTTT
CASSLEVSTHTQYF
>TRBJ1-1|TRBV11-1|.|.
TGTGCCAGCTACGGGGGGGGGCTAAGCGACACTGAAGCTTTCTTT
CASYGGGLSDTEAFF
>TRBJ1-1|TRBV20-1|.|TRBD1
TGCAGTGCAGCGGCAGGGGGGAACACTGAAGCTTTCTTT
CSAAAGGNTEAFF
>TRBJ2-1|TRBV15|many|.
TGTGCCACCAGGGAAGGGCAACTAAGCTCCTACAATGAGCAGTTCTTC
CATREGQLSSYNEQFF
>TRBJ2-3|TRBV7-2|.|.
TGTGCCAGCAGCTTCAGTCTCTCCGGGAGAAGGATAGATACGCAGTATTTT
CASSFSLSGRRIDTQYF
>TRBJ2-3|TRBV24-1|many|.
TGTGCCACCAGTGATCATCTAGCAGATACGCAGTATTTT
CATSDHLADTQYF
>TRBJ2-5|TRBV20-1|medium-sized|.
TGCAGTGCCTGGGGGGAGGGGGACCAAGAGACCCAGTACTTC
CSAWGEGDQETQYF